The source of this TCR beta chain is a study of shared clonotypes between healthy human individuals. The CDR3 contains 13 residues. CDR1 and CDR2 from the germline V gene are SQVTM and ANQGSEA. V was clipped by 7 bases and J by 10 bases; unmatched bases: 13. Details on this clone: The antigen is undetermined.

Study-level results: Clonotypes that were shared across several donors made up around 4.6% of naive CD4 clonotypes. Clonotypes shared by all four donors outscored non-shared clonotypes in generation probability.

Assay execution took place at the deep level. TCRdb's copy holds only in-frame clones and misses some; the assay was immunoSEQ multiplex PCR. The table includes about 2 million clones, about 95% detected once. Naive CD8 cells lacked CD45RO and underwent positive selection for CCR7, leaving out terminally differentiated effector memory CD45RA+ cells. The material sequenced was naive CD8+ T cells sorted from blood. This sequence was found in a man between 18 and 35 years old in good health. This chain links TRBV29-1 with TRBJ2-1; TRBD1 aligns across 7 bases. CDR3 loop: CSAPKGAVGEQFF. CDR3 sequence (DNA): TGCAGCGCCCCTAAGGGGGCCGTCGGGGAGCAGTTCTTC.